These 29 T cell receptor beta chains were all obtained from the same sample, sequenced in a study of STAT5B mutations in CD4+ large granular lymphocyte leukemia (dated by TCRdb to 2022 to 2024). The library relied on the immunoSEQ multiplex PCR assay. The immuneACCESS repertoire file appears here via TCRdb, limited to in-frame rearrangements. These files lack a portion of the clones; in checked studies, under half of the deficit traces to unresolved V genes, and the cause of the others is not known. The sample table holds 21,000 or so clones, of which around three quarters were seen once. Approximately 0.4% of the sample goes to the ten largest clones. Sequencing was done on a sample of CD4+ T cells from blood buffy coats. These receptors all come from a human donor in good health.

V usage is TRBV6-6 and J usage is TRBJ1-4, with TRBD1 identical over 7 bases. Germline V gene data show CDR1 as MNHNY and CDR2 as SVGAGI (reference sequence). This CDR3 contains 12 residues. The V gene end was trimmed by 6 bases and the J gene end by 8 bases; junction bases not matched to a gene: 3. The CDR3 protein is CASSLQGEKLFF. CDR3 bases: TGTGCCAGCAGCTTACAGGGGGAAAAACTGTTTTTT.

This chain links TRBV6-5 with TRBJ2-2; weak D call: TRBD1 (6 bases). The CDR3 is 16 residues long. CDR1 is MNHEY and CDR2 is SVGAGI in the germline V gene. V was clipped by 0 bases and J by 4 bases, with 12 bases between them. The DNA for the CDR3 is TGTGCCAGCAGTTACTCCCAGGGGCTGAGCACCGGGGAGCTGTTTTTT. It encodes CASSYSQGLSTGELFF.

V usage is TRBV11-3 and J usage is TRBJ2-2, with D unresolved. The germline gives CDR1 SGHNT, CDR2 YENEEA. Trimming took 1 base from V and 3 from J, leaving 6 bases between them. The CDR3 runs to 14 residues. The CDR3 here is CASSLGLDTGELFF. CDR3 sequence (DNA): TGTGCCAGCAGCTTAGGTTTGGACACCGGGGAGCTGTTTTTT.

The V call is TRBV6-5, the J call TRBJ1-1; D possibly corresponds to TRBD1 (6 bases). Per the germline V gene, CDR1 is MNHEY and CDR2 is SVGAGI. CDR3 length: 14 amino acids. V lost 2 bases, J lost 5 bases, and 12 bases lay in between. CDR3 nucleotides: TGTGCCAGCAGTTACGCGGGGGGGCGGACTGAAGCTTTCTTT. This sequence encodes CASSYAGGRTEAFF.

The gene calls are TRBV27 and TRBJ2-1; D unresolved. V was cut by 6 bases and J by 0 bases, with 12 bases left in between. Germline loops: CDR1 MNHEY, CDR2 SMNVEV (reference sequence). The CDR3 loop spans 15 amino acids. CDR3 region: CASSLDMSSYNEQFF. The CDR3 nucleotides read TGTGCCAGCAGCTTAGACATGAGCTCCTACAATGAGCAGTTCTTC.

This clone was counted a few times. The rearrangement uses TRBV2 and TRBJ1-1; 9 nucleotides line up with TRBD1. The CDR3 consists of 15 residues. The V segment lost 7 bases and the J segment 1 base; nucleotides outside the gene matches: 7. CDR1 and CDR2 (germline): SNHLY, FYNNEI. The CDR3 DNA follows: TGTGCCAGCAACCAACAGGGGGCCGGGAACACTGAAGCTTTCTTT. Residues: CASNQQGAGNTEAFF.

CDR3 sequence: CASSPRLAVPLEQYF. The CDR3 DNA follows: TGTGCCAGCAGCCCAAGGCTAGCGGTCCCCCTCGAGCAGTACTTC. V and J are TRBV7-9 and TRBJ2-7; 7 bases agree with TRBD2. The CDR3 length is 15 residues. Germline CDR1 is SEHNR and CDR2 is FQNEAQ (reference sequence). V lost 5 bases, J lost 6 bases, and 13 bases stayed unmatched.

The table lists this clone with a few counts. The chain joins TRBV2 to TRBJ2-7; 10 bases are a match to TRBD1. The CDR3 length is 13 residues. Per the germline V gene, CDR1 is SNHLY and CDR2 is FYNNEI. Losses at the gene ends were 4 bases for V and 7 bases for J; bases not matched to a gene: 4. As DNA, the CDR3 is TGTGCCAGCAGTGGACAGGGGGCTAGGGAGCAGTACTTC. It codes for CASSGQGAREQYF.

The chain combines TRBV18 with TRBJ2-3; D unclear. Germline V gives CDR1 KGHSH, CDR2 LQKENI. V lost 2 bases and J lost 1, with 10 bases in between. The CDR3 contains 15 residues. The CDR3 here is CASSPGELRTDTQYF. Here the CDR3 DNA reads TGTGCCAGCTCACCAGGGGAACTCCGCACAGATACGCAGTATTTT.

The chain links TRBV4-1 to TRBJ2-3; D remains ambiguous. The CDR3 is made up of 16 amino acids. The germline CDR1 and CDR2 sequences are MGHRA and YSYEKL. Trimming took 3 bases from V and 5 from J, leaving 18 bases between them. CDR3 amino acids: CASSHPGRRVGDTQYF. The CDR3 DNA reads TGCGCCAGCAGCCACCCGGGCCGCCGGGTGGGAGATACGCAGTATTTT.

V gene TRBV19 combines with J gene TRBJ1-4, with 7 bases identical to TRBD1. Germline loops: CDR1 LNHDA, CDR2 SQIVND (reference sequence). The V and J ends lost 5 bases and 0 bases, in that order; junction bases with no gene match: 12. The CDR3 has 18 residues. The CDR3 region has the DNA TGTGCCAGTAGTTCGGGACAGCCTATAGTTGCAACTAATGAAAAACTGTTTTTT. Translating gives CASSSGQPIVATNEKLFF.

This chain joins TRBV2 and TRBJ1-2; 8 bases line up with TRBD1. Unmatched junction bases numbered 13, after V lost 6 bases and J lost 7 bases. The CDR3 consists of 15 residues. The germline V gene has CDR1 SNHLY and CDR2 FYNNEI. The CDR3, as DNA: TGTGCCAGCAGCGGAAGACAGGGGCCGATTGGTGGCTACACCTTC. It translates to CASSGRQGPIGGYTF.

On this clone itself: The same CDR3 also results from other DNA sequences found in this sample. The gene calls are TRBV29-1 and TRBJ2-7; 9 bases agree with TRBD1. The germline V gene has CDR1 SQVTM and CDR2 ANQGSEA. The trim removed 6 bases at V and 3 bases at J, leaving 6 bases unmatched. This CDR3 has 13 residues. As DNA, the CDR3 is TGCAGCGTGCCGGGACAGGGTAACTACGAGCAGTACTTC. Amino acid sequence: CSVPGQGNYEQYF.

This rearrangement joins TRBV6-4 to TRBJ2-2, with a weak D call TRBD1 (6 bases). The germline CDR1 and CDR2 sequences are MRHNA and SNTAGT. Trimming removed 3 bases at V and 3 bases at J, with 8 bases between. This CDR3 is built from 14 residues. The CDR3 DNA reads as TGTGCCAGCAGTGAACCAGGGGACACCGGGGAGCTGTTTTTT. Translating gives CASSEPGDTGELFF.

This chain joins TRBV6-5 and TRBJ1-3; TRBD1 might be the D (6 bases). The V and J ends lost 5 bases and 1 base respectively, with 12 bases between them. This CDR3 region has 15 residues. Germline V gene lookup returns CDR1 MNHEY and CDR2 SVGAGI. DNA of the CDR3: TGTGCCAGCAGTACAGGGAAACAATCTGGAAACACCATATATTTT. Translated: CASSTGKQSGNTIYF.

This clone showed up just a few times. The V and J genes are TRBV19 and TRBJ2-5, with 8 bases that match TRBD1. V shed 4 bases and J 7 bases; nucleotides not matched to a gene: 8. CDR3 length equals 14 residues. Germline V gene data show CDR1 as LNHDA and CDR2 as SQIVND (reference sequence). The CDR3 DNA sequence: TGTGCCAGTAGTAGTGGACAGGGATATGGGACCCAGTACTTC. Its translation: CASSSGQGYGTQYF.

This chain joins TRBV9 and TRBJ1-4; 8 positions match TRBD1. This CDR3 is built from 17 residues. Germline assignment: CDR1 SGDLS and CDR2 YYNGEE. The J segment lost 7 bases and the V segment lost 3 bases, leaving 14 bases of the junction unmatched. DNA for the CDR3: TGTGCCAGCAGCGCTACCGGGGGGACAGGAGGAAGTGAAAAACTGTTTTTT. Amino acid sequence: CASSATGGTGGSEKLFF. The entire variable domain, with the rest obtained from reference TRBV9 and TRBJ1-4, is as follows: DSGVTQTPKHLITATGQRVTLRCSPRSGDLSVYWYQQSLDQGLQFLIQYYNGEERAKGNILERFSAQQFPDLHSELNLSSLELGDSALYFCASSATGGTGGSEKLFFGSGTQLSVL.

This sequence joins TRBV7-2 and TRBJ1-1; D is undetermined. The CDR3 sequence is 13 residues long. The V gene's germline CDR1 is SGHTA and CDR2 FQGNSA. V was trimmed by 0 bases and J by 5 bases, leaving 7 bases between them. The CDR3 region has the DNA TGTGCCAGCAGCTTAGCGTTGAGGACTGAAGCTTTCTTT. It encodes CASSLALRTEAFF.

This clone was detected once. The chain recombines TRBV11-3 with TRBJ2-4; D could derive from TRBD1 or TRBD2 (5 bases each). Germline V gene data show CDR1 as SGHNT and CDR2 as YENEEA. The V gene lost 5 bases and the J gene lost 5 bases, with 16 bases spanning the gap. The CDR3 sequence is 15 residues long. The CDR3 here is CASSPGTHIENIQYF. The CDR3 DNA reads TGTGCCAGCAGCCCCGGGACGCATATCGAAAACATTCAGTACTTC.

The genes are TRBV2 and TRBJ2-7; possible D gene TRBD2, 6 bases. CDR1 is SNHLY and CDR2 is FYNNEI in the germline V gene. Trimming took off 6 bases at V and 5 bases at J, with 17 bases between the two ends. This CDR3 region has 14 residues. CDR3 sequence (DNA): TGTGCCAGCAGAGCGACTAGATCCCAAAACGAGCAGTACTTC. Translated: CASRATRSQNEQYF.

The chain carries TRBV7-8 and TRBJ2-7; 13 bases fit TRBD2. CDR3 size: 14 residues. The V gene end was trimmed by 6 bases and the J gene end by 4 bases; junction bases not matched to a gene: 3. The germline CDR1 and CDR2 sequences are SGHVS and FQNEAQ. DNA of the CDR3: TGTGCCAGCAGGTCACTAGCGGGAGGGTACGAGCAGTACTTC. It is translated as CASRSLAGGYEQYF.

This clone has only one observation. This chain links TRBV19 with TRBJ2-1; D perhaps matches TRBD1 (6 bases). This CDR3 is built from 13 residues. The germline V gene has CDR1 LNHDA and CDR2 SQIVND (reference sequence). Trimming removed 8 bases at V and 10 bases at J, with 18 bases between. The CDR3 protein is CASSPDGRGEQFF. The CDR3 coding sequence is TGTGCCAGTTCTCCCGACGGCAGGGGCGAGCAGTTCTTC.

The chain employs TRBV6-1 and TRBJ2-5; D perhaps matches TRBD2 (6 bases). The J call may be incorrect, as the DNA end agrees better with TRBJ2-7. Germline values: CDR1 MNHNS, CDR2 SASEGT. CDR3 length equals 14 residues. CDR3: CASSEGRRVAEQYF. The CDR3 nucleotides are TGTGCCAGCAGTGAAGGCCGGAGGGTCGCCGAGCAGTACTTC.

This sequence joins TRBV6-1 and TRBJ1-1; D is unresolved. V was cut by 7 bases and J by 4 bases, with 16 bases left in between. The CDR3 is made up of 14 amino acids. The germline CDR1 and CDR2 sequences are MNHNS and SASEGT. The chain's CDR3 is CASNKFKEGTEAFF. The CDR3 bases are TGTGCCAGCAACAAATTTAAGGAGGGCACTGAAGCTTTCTTT.

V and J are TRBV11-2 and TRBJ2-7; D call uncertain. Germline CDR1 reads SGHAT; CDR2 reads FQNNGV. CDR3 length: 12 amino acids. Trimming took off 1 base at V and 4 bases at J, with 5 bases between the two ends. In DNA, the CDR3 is TGTGCCAGCAGCTTAGCGAGGTACGAGCAGTACTTC. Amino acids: CASSLARYEQYF.

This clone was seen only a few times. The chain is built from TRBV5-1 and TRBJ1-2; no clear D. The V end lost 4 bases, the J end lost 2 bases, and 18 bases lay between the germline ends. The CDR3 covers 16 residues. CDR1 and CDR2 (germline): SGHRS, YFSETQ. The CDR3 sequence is CASSLTVDGPNYGYTF. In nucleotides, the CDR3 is TGCGCCAGCAGCCTCACCGTGGACGGGCCAAACTATGGCTACACCTTC.

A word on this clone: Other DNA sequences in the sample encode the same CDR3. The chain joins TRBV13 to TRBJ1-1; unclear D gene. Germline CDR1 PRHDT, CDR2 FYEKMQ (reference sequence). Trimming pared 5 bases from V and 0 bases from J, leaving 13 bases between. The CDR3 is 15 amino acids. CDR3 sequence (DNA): TGTGCCAGCAGCCACCGAGAGGTAATGAACACTGAAGCTTTCTTT. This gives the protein CASSHREVMNTEAFF.

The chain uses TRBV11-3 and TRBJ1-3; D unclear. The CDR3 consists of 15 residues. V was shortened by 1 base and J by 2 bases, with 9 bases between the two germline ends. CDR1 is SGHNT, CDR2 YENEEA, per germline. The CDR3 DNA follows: TGTGCCAGCAGCTTAGGCACTGTTCCTGGAAACACCATATATTTT. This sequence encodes CASSLGTVPGNTIYF.

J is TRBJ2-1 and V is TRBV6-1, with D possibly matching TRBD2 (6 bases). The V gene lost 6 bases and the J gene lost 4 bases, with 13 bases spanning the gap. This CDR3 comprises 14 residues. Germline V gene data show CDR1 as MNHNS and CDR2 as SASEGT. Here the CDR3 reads CASRGIADYNEQFF. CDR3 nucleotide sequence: TGTGCCAGCAGGGGGATAGCGGATTACAATGAGCAGTTCTTC.